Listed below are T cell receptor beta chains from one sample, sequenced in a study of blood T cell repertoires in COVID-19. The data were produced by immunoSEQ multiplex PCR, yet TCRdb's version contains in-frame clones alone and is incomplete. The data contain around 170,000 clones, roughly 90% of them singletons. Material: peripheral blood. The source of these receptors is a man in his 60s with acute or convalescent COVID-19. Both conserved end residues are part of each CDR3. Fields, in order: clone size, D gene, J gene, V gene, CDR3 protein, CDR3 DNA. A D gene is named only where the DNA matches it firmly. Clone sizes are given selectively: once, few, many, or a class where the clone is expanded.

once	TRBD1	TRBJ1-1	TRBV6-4	CASSEYATGGVTEAFF	TGTGCCAGCAGTGAATACGCGACAGGGGGCGTCACTGAAGCTTTCTTT
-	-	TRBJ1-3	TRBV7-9	CASSRDSGSGNTIYF	TGTGCCAGCAGCCGGGACTCAGGCTCTGGAAACACCATATATTTT
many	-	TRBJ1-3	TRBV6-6	CASSSPGDPRPDSGNTIYF	TGTGCCAGCAGCTCCCCAGGGGACCCCCGCCCCGACTCTGGAAACACCATATATTTT
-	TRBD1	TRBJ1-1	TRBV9	CASSVGGGAAEAFF	TGTGCCAGCAGCGTAGGAGGGGGCGCAGCTGAAGCTTTCTTT
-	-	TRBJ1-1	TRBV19	CASIGLAGTEAFF	TGTGCCAGTATAGGGCTTGCGGGCACTGAAGCTTTCTTT
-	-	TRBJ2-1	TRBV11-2	CASSLVRGSYNEQFF	TGTGCCAGCAGCTTAGTCCGGGGCTCCTACAATGAGCAGTTCTTC
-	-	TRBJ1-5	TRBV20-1	CSVWREPQHF	TGCAGTGTCTGGAGGGAGCCCCAGCATTTT
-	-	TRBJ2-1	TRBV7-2	CASSQVGAGSYNEQFF	TGTGCCAGCAGCCAGGTGGGGGCAGGGTCCTACAATGAGCAGTTCTTC
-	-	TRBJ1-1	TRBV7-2	CASSLNPLRVDKGFF	TGTGCCAGCAGCTTAAATCCATTGAGGGTGGATAAGGGTTTCTTT
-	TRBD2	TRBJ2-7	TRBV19	CAGFNTSGCLEQYF	TGTGCCGGATTCAATACTAGCGGGTGCTTGGAGCAGTACTTC
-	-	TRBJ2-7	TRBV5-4	CASSLEGAGVDEQYF	TGTGCCAGCAGCTTGGAGGGTGCAGGGGTCGACGAGCAGTACTTC
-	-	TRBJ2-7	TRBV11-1	CASSSPKDSAYEQYF	TGTGCCAGCAGCTCCCCGAAGGACAGTGCCTACGAGCAGTACTTC
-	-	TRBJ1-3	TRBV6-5	CASSYDTRSGNTIYF	TGTGCCAGCAGTTACGACACCCGCTCTGGAAACACCATATATTTT
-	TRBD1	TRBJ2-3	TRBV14	CASSQAPPGQGFTDTQYF	TGTGCCAGCAGCCAAGCCCCCCCGGGACAGGGATTTACAGATACGCAGTATTTT
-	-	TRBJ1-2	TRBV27	CASLDRLHGYTF	TGTGCCAGCCTCGACAGGCTGCATGGCTACACCTTC
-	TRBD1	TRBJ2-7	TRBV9	CASSGVADRLTYEQYF	TGTGCCAGCAGCGGTGTGGCGGACAGGCTGACCTACGAGCAGTACTTC
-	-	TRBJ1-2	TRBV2	CASGRGGARGYTF	TGTGCCAGTGGACGAGGGGGGGCGCGGGGCTACACCTTC
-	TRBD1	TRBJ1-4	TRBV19	CASSGTAATNEKLFF	TGTGCCAGTAGTGGGACAGCTGCAACTAATGAAAAACTGTTTTTT
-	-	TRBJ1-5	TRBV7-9	CASSQGFNQPQHF	TGTGCCAGCAGCCAGGGGTTCAATCAGCCCCAGCATTTT
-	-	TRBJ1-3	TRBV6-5	CASSYTGPSGNTIYF	TGTGCCAGCAGTTACACAGGACCCTCTGGAAACACCATATATTTT
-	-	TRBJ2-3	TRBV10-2	CASSEGEADTQYF	TGCGCCAGCAGTGAGGGGGAGGCGGATACGCAGTATTTT
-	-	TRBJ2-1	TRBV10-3	CAISESIGALGGEQFF	TGTGCCATCAGTGAGTCTATTGGGGCGCTCGGGGGTGAGCAGTTCTTC
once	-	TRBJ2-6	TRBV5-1	CASSLGQSSGANVLTF	TGCGCCAGCAGCTTGGGACAGTCATCTGGGGCCAACGTCCTGACTTTC
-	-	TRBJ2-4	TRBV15	CATSRDRGVREAKNIQYF	TGTGCCACCAGCAGAGATAGGGGCGTAAGGGAAGCCAAAAACATTCAGTACTTC
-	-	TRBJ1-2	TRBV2	CASSEDGVGYGYTF	TGTGCCAGCAGTGAAGACGGGGTCGGCTATGGCTACACCTTC
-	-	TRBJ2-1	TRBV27	CASSLGSNEQFF	TGTGCCAGCAGCCTAGGTTCCAATGAGCAGTTCTTC
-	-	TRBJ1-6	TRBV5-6	CASGSQGMGFNSPLHF	TGTGCCAGCGGGTCTCAGGGGATGGGGTTTAATTCACCCCTCCACTTT
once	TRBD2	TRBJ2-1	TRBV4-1	CASSQGAGGNNEQFF	TGCGCCAGCAGCCAAGGAGCGGGGGGGAATAATGAGCAGTTCTTC
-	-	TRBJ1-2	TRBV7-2	CASSSSPGHYGYTF	TGTGCCAGCAGCTCCAGTCCGGGTCACTATGGCTACACCTTC
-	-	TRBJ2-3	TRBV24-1	CATSDLGGAGADTQYF	TGTGCCACCAGTGACTTAGGGGGGGCCGGCGCAGATACGCAGTATTTT
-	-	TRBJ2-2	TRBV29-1	CSVIGQHTGELFF	TGCAGCGTGATAGGACAGCACACCGGGGAGCTGTTTTTT
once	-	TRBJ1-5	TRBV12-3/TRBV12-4	CASSRQLNQPQHF	TGTGCCAGCAGCAGACAGCTCAATCAGCCCCAGCATTTT
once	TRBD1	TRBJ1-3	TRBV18	CASSPGQGLIRNTIYF	TGTGCCAGCTCACCGGGACAGGGATTGATTCGAAACACCATATATTTT
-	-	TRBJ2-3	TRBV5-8	CASSLGTPRVDTQYF	TGTGCCAGCAGCTTGGGGACACCTAGGGTGGATACGCAGTATTTT
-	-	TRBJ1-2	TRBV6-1	CASSDRRVGTF	TGTGCCAGCAGTGATCGCAGGGTTGGCACCTTC
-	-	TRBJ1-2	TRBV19	CASRRQANYGYTF	TGTGCCAGTAGGAGACAGGCAAACTATGGCTACACCTTC
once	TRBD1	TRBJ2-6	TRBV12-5	CASGLVVGQGTWPGANVLTF	TGTGCTAGTGGTTTGGTAGTAGGACAGGGGACTTGGCCTGGGGCCAACGTCCTGACTTTC
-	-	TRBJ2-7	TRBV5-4	CASSFNPGSGLREQYF	TGTGCCAGCAGCTTTAACCCTGGGAGCGGGTTGCGGGAGCAGTACTTC
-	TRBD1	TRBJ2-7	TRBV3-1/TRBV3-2	CASSHWDRRYYEQYF	TGTGCCAGCAGCCATTGGGACAGGCGCTACTACGAGCAGTACTTC
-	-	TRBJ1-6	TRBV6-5	CASSYSRGLGFLHF	TGTGCCAGCAGTTACTCCCGAGGACTTGGATTCCTCCACTTT
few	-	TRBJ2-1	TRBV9	CASSATGYNEQFF	TGTGCCAGCAGCGCTACAGGGTACAATGAGCAGTTCTTC
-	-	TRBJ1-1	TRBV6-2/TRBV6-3	CASSYPFGTPNTEAFF	TGTGCCAGCAGTTATCCGTTTGGGACACCGAACACTGAAGCTTTCTTT
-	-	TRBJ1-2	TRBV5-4	CASSLEQLNYGYTF	TGTGCCAGCAGCTTGGAACAGCTCAACTATGGCTACACCTTC
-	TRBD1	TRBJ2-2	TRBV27	CASDRGVGTGELFF	TGTGCCAGTGACAGGGGGGTTGGCACCGGGGAGCTGTTTTTT
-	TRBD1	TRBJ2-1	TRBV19	CASRATGGFYNEQFF	TGTGCCAGTAGGGCTACAGGGGGATTTTACAATGAGCAGTTCTTC
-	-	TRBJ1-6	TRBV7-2	CASSLAWGGNSPLHF	TGTGCCAGCAGCTTAGCGTGGGGGGGTAATTCACCCCTCCACTTT
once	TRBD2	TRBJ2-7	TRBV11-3	CASSLGGGGKQVHEQYF	TGTGCCAGCAGCTTAGGTGGCGGGGGGAAACAAGTCCACGAGCAGTACTTC
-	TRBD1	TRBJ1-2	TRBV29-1	CSVGSRQGARGGYTF	TGCAGCGTGGGCTCGCGACAGGGGGCCCGGGGAGGCTACACCTTC
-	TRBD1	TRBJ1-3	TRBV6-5	CASNTGGTAGNTIYF	TGTGCCAGCAACACAGGGGGAACCGCTGGAAACACCATATATTTT
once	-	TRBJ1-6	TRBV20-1	CSASEGGLDGSPLHF	TGCAGTGCTAGTGAGGGAGGTCTAGACGGTTCACCCCTCCACTTT
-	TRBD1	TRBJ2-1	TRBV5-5	CASSRPGTGGASNEQFF	TGTGCCAGCAGCCGTCCCGGGACAGGGGGCGCTTCTAATGAGCAGTTCTTC
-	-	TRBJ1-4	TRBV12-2	CASRLSMGPDNEKLFF	TGTGCAAGTCGCTTATCGATGGGCCCAGATAATGAAAAACTGTTTTTT
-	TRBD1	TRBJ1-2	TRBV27	CASSPGTALFYGYTF	TGTGCCAGCAGCCCAGGGACAGCACTTTTCTATGGCTACACCTTC
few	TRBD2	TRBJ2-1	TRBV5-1	CASNLAGELSYNEQFF	TGCGCCAGCAATCTAGCGGGGGAACTCTCCTACAATGAGCAGTTCTTC
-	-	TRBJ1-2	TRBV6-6	CASSYAGTIYGYTF	TGTGCCAGCAGTTACGCTGGGACAATCTATGGCTACACCTTC
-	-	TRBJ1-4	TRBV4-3	CASSQDFGAINEKLFF	TGCGCCAGCAGCCAAGACTTTGGGGCGATTAATGAAAAACTGTTTTTT